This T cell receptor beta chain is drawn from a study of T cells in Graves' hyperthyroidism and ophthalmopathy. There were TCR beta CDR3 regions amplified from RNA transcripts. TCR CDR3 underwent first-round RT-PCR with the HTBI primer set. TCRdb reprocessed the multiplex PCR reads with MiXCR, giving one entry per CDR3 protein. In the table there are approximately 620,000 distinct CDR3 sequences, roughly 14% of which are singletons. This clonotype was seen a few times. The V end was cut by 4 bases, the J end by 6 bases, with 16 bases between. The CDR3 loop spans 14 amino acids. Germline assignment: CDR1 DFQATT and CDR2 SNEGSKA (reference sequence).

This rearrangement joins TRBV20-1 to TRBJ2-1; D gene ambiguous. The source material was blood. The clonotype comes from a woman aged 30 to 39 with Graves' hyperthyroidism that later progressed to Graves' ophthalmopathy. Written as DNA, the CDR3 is TGCAGTGCTACGGGCTATTCACCGATCAATGAGCAGTTCTTC. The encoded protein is CSATGYSPINEQFF.